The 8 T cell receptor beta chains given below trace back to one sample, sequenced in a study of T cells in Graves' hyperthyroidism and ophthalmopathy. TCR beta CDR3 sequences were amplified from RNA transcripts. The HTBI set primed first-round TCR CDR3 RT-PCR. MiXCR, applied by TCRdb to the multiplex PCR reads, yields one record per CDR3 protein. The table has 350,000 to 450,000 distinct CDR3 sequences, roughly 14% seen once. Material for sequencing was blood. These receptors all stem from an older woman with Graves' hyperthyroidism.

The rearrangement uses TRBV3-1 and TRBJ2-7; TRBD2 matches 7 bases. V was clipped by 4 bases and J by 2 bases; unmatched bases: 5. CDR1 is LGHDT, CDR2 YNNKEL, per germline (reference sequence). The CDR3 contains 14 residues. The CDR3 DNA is TGTGCCAGCAGCCCCGGGGAGGGGCCCTACGAGCAGTACTTC. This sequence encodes CASSPGEGPYEQYF.

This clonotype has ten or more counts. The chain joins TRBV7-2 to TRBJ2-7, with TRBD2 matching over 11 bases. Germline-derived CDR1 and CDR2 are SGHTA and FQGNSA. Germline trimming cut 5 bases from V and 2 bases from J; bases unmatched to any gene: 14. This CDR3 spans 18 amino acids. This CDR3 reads CASSRDSPMTSGTYEQYF. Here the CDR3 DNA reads TGTGCCAGCAGCCGAGACTCCCCCATGACTAGCGGGACCTACGAGCAGTACTTC.

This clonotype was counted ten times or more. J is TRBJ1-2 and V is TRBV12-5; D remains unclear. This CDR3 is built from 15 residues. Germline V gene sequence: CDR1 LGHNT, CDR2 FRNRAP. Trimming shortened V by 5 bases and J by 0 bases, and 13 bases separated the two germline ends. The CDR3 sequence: CASGPLGRTNYGYTF. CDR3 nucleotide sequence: TGTGCTAGTGGTCCCCTCGGGAGGACTAACTATGGCTACACCTTC.

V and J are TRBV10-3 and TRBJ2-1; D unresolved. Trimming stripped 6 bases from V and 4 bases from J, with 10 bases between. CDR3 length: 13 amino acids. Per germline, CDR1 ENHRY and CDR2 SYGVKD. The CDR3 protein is CAISPPLYNEQFF. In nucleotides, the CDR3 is TGTGCCATCAGCCCCCCTCTTTACAATGAGCAGTTCTTC.

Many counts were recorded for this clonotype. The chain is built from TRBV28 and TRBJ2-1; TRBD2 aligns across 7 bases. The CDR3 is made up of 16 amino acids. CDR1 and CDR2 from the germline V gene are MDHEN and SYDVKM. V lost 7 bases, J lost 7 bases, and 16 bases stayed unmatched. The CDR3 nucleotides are TGTGCCAGCACCCCCGGTGGGCGGGAGTTCACTAATGAGCAGTTCTTC. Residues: CASTPGGREFTNEQFF.

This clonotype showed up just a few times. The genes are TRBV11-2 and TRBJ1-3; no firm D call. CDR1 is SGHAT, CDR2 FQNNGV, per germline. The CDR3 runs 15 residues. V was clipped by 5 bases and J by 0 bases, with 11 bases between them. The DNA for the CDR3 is TGTGCCAGCAGCCTACATATCCTCTCTGGAAACACCATATATTTT. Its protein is CASSLHILSGNTIYF.

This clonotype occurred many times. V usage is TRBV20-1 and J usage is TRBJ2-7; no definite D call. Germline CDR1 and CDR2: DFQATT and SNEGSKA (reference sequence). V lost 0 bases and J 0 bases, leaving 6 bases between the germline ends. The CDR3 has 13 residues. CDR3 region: CSARDPSSYEQYF. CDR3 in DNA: TGCAGTGCTAGAGATCCGAGCTCCTACGAGCAGTACTTC.

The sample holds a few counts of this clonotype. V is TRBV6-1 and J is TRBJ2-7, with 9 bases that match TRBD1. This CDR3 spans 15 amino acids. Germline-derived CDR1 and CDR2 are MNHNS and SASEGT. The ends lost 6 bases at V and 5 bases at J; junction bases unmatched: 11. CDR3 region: CASRDLGQGYNEQYF. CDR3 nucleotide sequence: TGTGCCAGCAGAGACCTGGGACAGGGATATAACGAGCAGTACTTC.